The T cell receptor (beta chain) described here comes from a study of immune evolution from preneoplasia to lung adenocarcinoma (TCRdb year 2021). Regarding the study in general: The study combined immune gene expression, TCR sequencing and multiplex immunofluorescence to profile immune contexture across lung adenocarcinoma precursors and invasive adenocarcinoma. Resected precursor lesions (AAH, AIS, MIA) and invasive adenocarcinomas were compared against paired morphologically normal lung tissue. The sample size depended on which specimens were available, not on a prior power calculation. The immune data were combined with whole exome sequencing and methylation data from the same cohort of nodules. The overall cohort comprised approximately 53 patients with pulmonary nodules who underwent surgical resection. TCR sequencing data were obtained from approximately 56 patients. It was reported in the study that approximately 99 samples were used for TCR sequencing. POLYSOLVER was used to infer Class I HLA alleles from exome data, and LOHHLA was used to detect allele-specific HLA loss. Study-level results and caveats: The findings rested on association rather than direct causation, and larger cohorts with long-term follow-up and longitudinal biopsies were considered necessary. Because all patients came from Japan and China, whether the findings apply to Western populations was uncertain. Top T cell clone frequencies were highest in normal lung and appeared to decrease progressively from AAH through AIS, MIA and invasive adenocarcinoma. Normal lung showed the highest clonality, whereas later-stage lesions appeared to have higher T cell density and diversity but lower clonality.

Note on this clone: Its target antigen remains unknown. Base qualities are not at hand, and no much larger clone is one base apart.

CDR1 and CDR2 are read off the germline V gene as KGHSH and LQKENI. V is reduced by 6 bases and J by 1 base, leaving a spacing of 13 bases between them. Measured from the cysteine to the phenylalanine, the CDR3 is 15 residues long. Kept here is only the CDR3 DNA, which spans 45 bases and is read in frame from base 1. Resection was performed on patients in Japan or China between 2014 and 2017. Two lung cancer pathologists independently confirmed the histologic diagnosis of each case on H&E slides. FFPE tissue was used for DNA isolation with the AllPrep DNA/RNA FFPE Kit. Using the immunoSEQ hsTCRbeta Kit, TCR beta CDR3 regions were sequenced from DNA. Per the authors' processing: TCR sequencing data were analysed with the ImmunoSEQ Analyzer. T cell clonality was defined as 1 minus Pielou's evenness, calculated on productive rearrangements. T cell diversity was measured with the inverse Simpson index on productive templates. T cell density was expressed as TCR beta template counts normalized to usable DNA, with usable DNA estimated by amplifying and sequencing housekeeping genes. Two-sided Kruskal-Wallis tests were used to compare TCR metrics across histologic stages. TCRdb retrieved this table from immuneACCESS and kept in-frame rearrangements only. Not all clones are present; in checked studies, unresolved V genes account for under half, and no reason is known for the remainder. V and J calls and clone size are copied from that table; D and trimming were computed from the DNA. The sample has some 5,000 clones on record, 65% to 80% of them singletons. Over 11% of the sample is in the top ten clones.

Rearrangement joined TRBV18 to TRBJ1-5; the D gene remains uncertain. This clonotype was sampled from a person aged 65-85 years with lung adenocarcinoma. The sample taken for sequencing was FFPE adjacent normal lung tissue. At the DNA level, the sequence is TGTGCCAGCTCCTTGGTAAGGGCAAGCAATCAGCCCCAGCATTTT. Translated, it gives CASSLVRASNQPQHF.